The clone carrying this T cell receptor (beta chain) appeared many times. Its matching antigen is unknown. The data were taken from a study of T-cell memory formation after mild COVID-19. As for the study in general: Largely donor-specific sequence clusters came from two donors. Study-level points and caveats: What remained unconfirmed was the SARS-CoV-2 specificity of second-wave clones peaking on day 37. CD4+ contracting clones lay mainly in CM and EM, CD8+ ones in EMRA.

The CDR3 length is 15 residues. V shed 7 bases, J shed 8 bases, and the junction held 9 bases outside the gene matches. Germline V gene lookup returns CDR1 LNHDA and CDR2 SQIVND (reference sequence). MiXCR, applied by TCRdb to the 5' RACE reads, yields one record per CDR3 protein. The data hold 450,000 to 650,000 distinct CDR3 sequences, with approximately 20% observed a single time. The chain has TRBV19 and TRBJ2-1, with 12 bases fitting TRBD2. The clonotype comes from an adult woman who had mild COVID-19 (a few samples of this study predate the infection). Cell type and time point are not known. The sample was PBMCs or a T cell subset sorted from them (not recorded which). The CDR3 protein is CASKILAGGIDEQFF. In nucleotides, the CDR3 is TGTGCCAGTAAAATCCTAGCGGGGGGGATTGATGAGCAGTTCTTC.